This entry features one TCR beta chain sequence. Clones were sequenced by immunoSEQ multiplex PCR, and TCRdb holds only the in-frame ones, with some missing. The repertoire includes approximately 70,000 clones, roughly 80% of them detected once, and approximately 6.3% sits in the top ten. Any history of autoimmune disease or systemic immunosuppression disqualified patients. With 3 bases removed from V and 6 bases from J, the gap between germline ends came to 9 bases. Germline V gives CDR1 SNHLY, CDR2 FYNNEI. CDR3 length: 13 amino acids. The record originates from a study of OX40 agonist ivuxolimab in advanced cancers.

The gene calls are TRBV2 and TRBJ2-1; D gene ambiguous. The receptor comes from an adult with an advanced solid tumor such as melanoma, head and neck, liver or kidney cancer. Sequencing was performed on CD4+ or CD8+ T cells sorted from blood, taken in a trial of the OX40 agonist ivuxolimab. The chain's CDR3 is CASSDAASNEQFF. The CDR3 DNA follows: TGTGCCAGCAGTGATGCGGCTAGCAATGAGCAGTTCTTC.